Following are 30 T cell receptor beta chains from one sample sequenced in a study of T cell clonality in common variable immunodeficiency. Study-wide findings and caveats: Fewer deletions and N-nucleotide insertions were reportedly seen in common variable immunodeficiency TCR beta sequences.

The antigens these receptors bind are not known. Using immunoSEQ multiplex PCR, the repertoire was profiled, and TCRdb retains in-frame clones only, with some absent. The sample shows over 15,000 clones, none of them appearing just once. Sequencing used peripheral blood mononuclear cells. These receptor sequences come from a human donor with common variable immunodeficiency.

On this clone: The CDR3 extends 3 residues past the end of the read, so its final part is completed from the germline J gene. The rearrangement joins TRBV7-6 to TRBJ2-7, with a possible D match to TRBD1 (6 bases). Trimming took 4 bases from V and 2 from J, leaving 12 bases between them. In germline, CDR1 is SGHVS, CDR2 FNYEAQ. The CDR3 totals 14 residues. The CDR3 DNA, read in part, is TGTGCCAGCAGCTATCAGACAGGCCCCTACGAG. Translated: CASSYQTGPYE. The CDR3, in full, reads CASSYQTGPYEQYF.

This clone was recorded at least ten times. The covered CDR3 bases are TGTGCCAGCAGCCCCGATAGCGGGGGCACAGATACG. Protein sequence: CASSPDSGGTDT. The entire CDR3 is CASSPDSGGTDTQYF. The chain joins TRBV7-2 to TRBJ2-3, with TRBD2 matching over 8 bases. The CDR3 is cut off 3 residues early in the read; its end comes from the germline J gene. The junction had 5 bases not matched to a gene; V was cut back by 5 bases and J by 1 base. CDR1 SGHTA and CDR2 FQGNSA come from the germline V gene. The CDR3 loop spans 15 amino acids.

Note on this clone: Read coverage stops 3 residues before the CDR3 terminus; the germline J gene supplies the remainder. Other nucleotide sequences from this sample produce the same CDR3. This chain joins TRBV7-2 and TRBJ2-5; D remains ambiguous. The CDR3 is made up of 15 amino acids. CDR1 and CDR2 from the germline V gene are SGHTA and FQGNSA. V lost 4 bases, J lost 2 bases, and 14 bases lay in between. CDR3 in amino acids: CASSYNGQIQETQYF. The CDR3 bases that were read are TGTGCCAGCAGCTACAATGGGCAGATTCAAGAGACC.

This clone appeared a few times. The DNA ends 3 residues before the CDR3 does, and the rest of the CDR3 is filled in from the germline J gene. V and J are TRBV29-1 and TRBJ2-5, with D perhaps assigned TRBD1 or TRBD2 (5 bases each). V shed 2 bases and J shed 0 bases, with 19 bases lying between them. Germline V gene sequence: CDR1 SQVTM, CDR2 ANQGSEA. The length of the CDR3 is 17 residues. Incomplete CDR3 DNA: TGCAGCGTTGAACCTTTTGAGGGGAGCGTTTACCAAGAGACC. Amino acid sequence: CSVEPFEGSVYQET. The CDR3 reads in full as CSVEPFEGSVYQETQYF.

This clone has a count of ten or more. The read gets to within 3 residues of the CDR3 end, and the germline J gene fills in the rest. The V call is TRBV18, the J call TRBJ1-4; 8 bases fit TRBD1. Germline trimming cut 3 bases from V and 7 bases from J; bases unmatched to any gene: 1. Germline CDR1 reads KGHSH; CDR2 reads LQKENI. CDR3 length: 13 residues. CDR3 bases read: TGTGCCAGCTCACCGGGACAGGCTGAAAAA. Its translation: CASSPGQAEK. The whole CDR3 region reads CASSPGQAEKLFF.

As to this clone: The CDR3 is cut off 3 residues early in the read; its end comes from the germline J gene. The chain joins TRBV19 to TRBJ1-1, with 8 bases fitting TRBD1. Germline-derived CDR1 and CDR2 are LNHDA and SQIVND (reference sequence). CDR3 length: 15 amino acids. CDR3 DNA, as far as it was read: TGTGCCAGTACTCCCTGGGCAGGGGGCGGCTTCGTG. Amino acids: CASTPWAGGGFV. The whole CDR3 sequence reads CASTPWAGGGFVAFF.

Many counts were recorded for this clone. The sequence runs out 3 residues before the end of the CDR3; the remainder is reconstructed from the germline J gene. The J gene is TRBJ1-1, the V gene TRBV5-1, with 10 nucleotides matching TRBD1. After removal of 4 bases from V and 4 bases from J, the junction contained 7 bases not matched to a gene. The CDR3 is 15 residues long. The germline gives CDR1 SGHRS, CDR2 YFSETQ. CDR3 sequence: CASSRDRGRGTEAFF. The covered CDR3 bases are TGCGCCAGCAGCCGGGACAGGGGCCGTGGCACTGAA.

Comments on this clone: The missing CDR3 end, 3 residues past where the read stops, is filled in from the germline J gene. The V gene is TRBV18, the J gene TRBJ2-7, with D uncertain. The germline V gene has CDR1 KGHSH and CDR2 LQKENI. Trimming removed 1 base at V and 6 bases at J, with 13 bases between. There are 14 residues in the CDR3. The DNA read from the CDR3 is TGTGCCAGCTCACCACAGGGTAGGAGAGTCGAG. This gives the protein CASSPQGRRVE. In full, the CDR3 reads CASSPQGRRVEQYF.

Remarks on this clone: The CDR3 end lies 3 residues beyond the end of the read and is filled in from the germline J gene. The chain carries TRBV2 and TRBJ1-2; maybe TRBD1 (6 bases). CDR1 is SNHLY and CDR2 is FYNNEI in the germline V gene. The CDR3 extends over 11 amino acids. The CDR3 reads CASSGGLGYTF. Partial CDR3 DNA: TGTGCCAGCAGCGGGGGGCTCGGC.

This clone was detected only a few times. The missing CDR3 end, 3 residues past where the read stops, is filled in from the germline J gene. This chain joins TRBV13 and TRBJ2-7, with a tentative D call TRBD1 (5 bases). This CDR3 is 16 amino acids long. Trimming pared 5 bases from V and 1 base from J, leaving 18 bases between. CDR1 is PRHDT, CDR2 FYEKMQ, per germline (reference sequence). This CDR3 is CASSLETAKESYEQYF. The CDR3 DNA, read in part, is TGTGCCAGCAGCCTCGAGACAGCCAAGGAATCCTACGAG.

This clone was recorded many times. Read sequence stops 3 residues before the CDR3 end, and the germline J gene provides the missing end. The V gene is TRBV6-1, the J gene TRBJ1-3, with D unresolved. The V end was cut by 0 bases, the J end by 0 bases, with 6 bases between. CDR3 length: 15 residues. Germline values: CDR1 MNHNS, CDR2 SASEGT. Partial CDR3 DNA: TGTGCCAGCAGTGAAGCGCTAAGCTCTGGAAACACC. Encoded protein: CASSEALSSGNT. The full CDR3 protein reads CASSEALSSGNTIYF.

With respect to this clone: The read ends 3 residues shy of where the CDR3 ends; the end is completed using the germline J gene. The V call is TRBV7-3, the J call TRBJ2-7, with TRBD2 as a possible D gene (5 bases). In germline, CDR1 is SGHTA, CDR2 FQGTGA. This CDR3 is built from 13 residues. V shed 1 base and J shed 6 bases, with 10 bases lying between them. Here the CDR3 reads CASSLIVDSEQYF. CDR3 DNA (partial): TGTGCCAGCAGCTTAATCGTGGACTCCGAG.

On this clone: The CDR3 end lies 3 residues beyond the end of the read and is filled in from the germline J gene. This chain joins TRBV20-1 and TRBJ1-5; 10 bases match TRBD1. Germline CDR1 and CDR2: DFQATT and SNEGSKA (reference sequence). This CDR3 is 15 amino acids long. V shed 6 bases and J 1 base; nucleotides not matched to a gene: 6. The CDR3 loop reads CSARDRGSSNQPQHF. The DNA read from the CDR3 is TGCAGTGCGAGGGACAGGGGATCCAGCAATCAGCCC.

This clone has just a few counts. The DNA read from the CDR3 is TGTGCCAGTAGTAGCGGACTCCAGAACACTGAA. It yields the protein CASSSGLQNTE. The whole CDR3 protein reads CASSSGLQNTEAFF. This rearrangement joins TRBV19 to TRBJ1-1, with unresolved D. The read falls 3 residues short of the CDR3 end, and the missing part is taken from the germline J gene. The CDR3 is made up of 14 amino acids. CDR1 and CDR2 from the germline V gene are LNHDA and SQIVND (reference sequence). Trimming pared 4 bases from V and 1 base from J, leaving 10 bases between. The full variable domain, with the rest looked up from reference TRBV19 and TRBJ1-1, is DGGITQSPKYLFRKEGQNVTLSCEQNLNHDAMYWYRQDPGQGLRLIYYSQIVNDFQKGDIAEGYSVSREKKESFPLTVTSAQKNPTAFYLCASSSGLQNTEAFFGQGTRLTVV.

At least ten counts were recorded for this clone. The read finishes 3 residues shy of the CDR3 end, and the germline J gene is used to complete it. The rearrangement links TRBV7-2 to TRBJ1-5; TRBD1 aligns across 9 bases. The germline V gene encodes CDR1 SGHTA and CDR2 FQGNSA. With V trimmed by 0 bases and J by 3 bases, 6 bases remained unmatched. CDR3 length: 17 amino acids. This CDR3 is CASSLAGGQGPNQPQHF. The CDR3 bases that were read are TGTGCCAGCAGCTTAGCGGGAGGACAGGGGCCCAATCAGCCC.

In its sample, this clone was seen a few times. The CDR3 goes on 3 residues after the read ends, and that part is filled in from the germline J gene. The rearrangement uses TRBV7-2 and TRBJ2-7, with TRBD1 as a possible D gene (5 bases). The CDR3 extends over 15 amino acids. Germline V gene data show CDR1 as SGHTA and CDR2 as FQGNSA. V shed 1 base and J shed 2 bases, with 12 bases lying between them. CDR3 protein: CASSLGGRVTYEQYF. The sequenced CDR3 bases are TGTGCCAGCAGCTTAGGAGGCAGGGTAACCTACGAG.

This clone occurred many times. The sequenced fragment ends 3 residues before the CDR3 boundary, so the rest is inferred from the germline J gene. This chain joins TRBV28 and TRBJ2-1; 7 bases agree with TRBD2. The CDR3 is made up of 16 amino acids. Germline V lookup: CDR1 MDHEN, CDR2 SYDVKM. J was trimmed by 1 base and V by 8 bases; bases with no gene match: 11. This chain's CDR3 is CASLPGGSRSYNEQFF. Incomplete CDR3 DNA: TGTGCCAGCCTCCCGGGGGGAAGCAGATCCTACAATGAG.

This clone was seen more than once but under ten times. The CDR3 end is not reached by the read, which stops 3 residues before it; the germline J gene fills it in. This chain joins TRBV7-8 and TRBJ2-5, with D maybe TRBD2 (6 bases). Per germline, CDR1 SGHVS and CDR2 FQNEAQ. Trimming stripped 1 base from V and 2 bases from J, with 11 bases between. The CDR3 is made up of 15 amino acids. CDR3 bases read: TGTGCCAGCAGCTTAGTCCGGGGGAGGCAAGAGACC. Translation: CASSLVRGRQET. The full CDR3 sequence reads CASSLVRGRQETQYF.

The sample holds a few counts of this clone. The CDR3 is cut off 3 residues early in the read; its end comes from the germline J gene. The V and J genes are TRBV7-2 and TRBJ1-6; D is ambiguous. This CDR3 is 13 amino acids long. CDR1 and CDR2 (germline): SGHTA, FQGNSA. Trimming removed 0 bases from V and 7 bases from J, with 4 bases in between. The CDR3 loop reads CASSLARNSPLHF. The sequenced CDR3 bases are TGTGCCAGCAGCTTAGCCCGGAATTCACCC.

This clone turned up a few times. The read comes to an end 3 residues before the CDR3 does, leaving the germline J gene to fill in the end. This chain connects TRBV19 to TRBJ2-2; D is undetermined. Germline CDR1 reads LNHDA; CDR2 reads SQIVND (reference sequence). This CDR3 has 15 residues. Trimming shortened V by 2 bases and J by 7 bases, and 14 bases separated the two germline ends. CDR3 in amino acids: CASSINRVRNGELFF. Incomplete CDR3 DNA: TGTGCCAGTAGTATAAACCGCGTACGTAACGGGGAG.

This clone was detected ten times or more. The sequenced fragment ends 3 residues before the CDR3 boundary, so the rest is inferred from the germline J gene. The V call is TRBV18, the J call TRBJ2-3, with D possibly being TRBD1 (5 bases). CDR3 length: 14 amino acids. V was pared by 5 bases and J by 2 bases, with 11 bases between. Germline CDR1 and CDR2: KGHSH and LQKENI. CDR3 DNA, as far as it was read: TGTGCCAGCTCATGGGGCAGGTCCACAGATACG. Protein product: CASSWGRSTDT. The full-length CDR3 reads as CASSWGRSTDTQYF.

A remark on this clone: The CDR3 goes on 3 residues after the read ends, and that part is filled in from the germline J gene. The rearrangement joins TRBV7-3 to TRBJ1-6, with 7 bases fitting TRBD1. Unmatched junction bases numbered 8, after V lost 5 bases and J lost 4 bases. The CDR3 is 16 residues long. Germline CDR1 and CDR2: SGHTA and FQGTGA. The covered CDR3 bases are TGTGCCAGCAGCATGAGTCCAGGGGGATATAATTCACCC. Protein product: CASSMSPGGYNSP. The full CDR3 protein is CASSMSPGGYNSPLHF.

This clone was counted a few times. The read ends 3 residues shy of where the CDR3 ends; the end is completed using the germline J gene. This sequence joins TRBV11-2 and TRBJ2-3; no reliable D call. The CDR3 has 13 amino acids. Trimming took 0 bases from V and 2 from J, leaving 3 bases between them. CDR1 is SGHAT and CDR2 is FQNNGV in the germline V gene. This CDR3 is CASSLDNTDTQYF. Incomplete CDR3 DNA: TGTGCCAGCAGCTTAGACAACACAGATACG. Based on the CDR3 plus reference TRBV11-2 and TRBJ2-3, the full variable domain is EAGVAQSPRYKIIEKRQSVAFWCNPISGHATLYWYQQILGQGPKLLIQFQNNGVVDDSQLPKDRFSAERLKGVDSTLKIQPAKLEDSAVYLCASSLDNTDTQYFGPGTRLTVL.

This clone was seen a few times. The read comes to an end 3 residues before the CDR3 does, leaving the germline J gene to fill in the end. The rearrangement joins TRBV2 to TRBJ1-5; 9 nucleotides match TRBD1. This CDR3 contains 15 residues. Germline CDR1 and CDR2: SNHLY and FYNNEI. J gave up 0 bases and V 4 bases, and 1 base lay outside the gene matches. The part of the CDR3 DNA that was read is TGTGCCAGCAGTGGGGACAGGGTTAGCAATCAGCCC. It yields the protein CASSGDRVSNQP. The whole CDR3 region reads CASSGDRVSNQPQHF.

This clone turned up a few times. The CDR3 end lies 3 residues beyond the end of the read and is filled in from the germline J gene. The chain uses TRBV7-9 and TRBJ2-7; D perhaps matches TRBD2 (5 bases). This CDR3 is built from 15 residues. Per the germline V gene, CDR1 is SEHNR and CDR2 is FQNEAQ (reference sequence). V gave up 3 bases and J gave up 0 bases, with 12 bases separating them. CDR3 region: CASSFGWTPSYEQYF. CDR3 DNA (partial): TGTGCCAGCAGCTTCGGGTGGACTCCCTCCTACGAG.

This clone appeared many times. The read falls 3 residues short of the CDR3 end, and the missing part is taken from the germline J gene. The rearrangement uses TRBV7-2 and TRBJ2-3; D may be TRBD2 (6 bases). Germline loops: CDR1 SGHTA, CDR2 FQGNSA. With 5 bases removed from V and 0 bases from J, the gap between germline ends came to 9 bases. CDR3 length: 14 residues. The sequenced CDR3 bases are TGTGCCAGCAGCACAAGCGGGAGCACAGATACG. The encoded protein is CASSTSGSTDT. In full, the CDR3 reads CASSTSGSTDTQYF.

This clone was counted at least ten times. The covered CDR3 bases are TGTGCCAGCTCACCATCCCTGACAGGGATTGCAACTAATGAAAAA. It specifies CASSPSLTGIATNEK. The complete CDR3 reads CASSPSLTGIATNEKLFF. The V gene is TRBV18, the J gene TRBJ1-4; 7 bases fit TRBD1. The read terminates 3 residues before the CDR3 end, so the remaining end is supplied by the germline J gene. After removal of 2 bases from V and 0 bases from J, the junction contained 9 bases not matched to a gene. Germline V gene data show CDR1 as KGHSH and CDR2 as LQKENI. CDR3 length: 18 residues.

This clone showed up just a few times. From the germline J gene comes the end of the CDR3, since the read stops 3 residues before it. This chain connects TRBV7-2 to TRBJ1-1; D not resolved. Germline V lookup: CDR1 SGHTA, CDR2 FQGNSA. Trimming stripped 1 base from V and 7 bases from J, with 10 bases between. There are 13 residues in the CDR3. The CDR3 region is CASSLGPGNEAFF. The CDR3 DNA, read in part, is TGTGCCAGCAGCTTAGGCCCAGGCAATGAA.

This clone appeared a few times. Coverage ceases 3 residues before the CDR3 finishes, and the germline J gene fills in the end. This rearrangement joins TRBV7-2 to TRBJ2-2; D call uncertain. Germline CDR1 is SGHTA and CDR2 is FQGNSA. This CDR3 has 12 residues. The germline V and J ends were trimmed by 3 bases and 7 bases, with 6 bases remaining between them. The CDR3: CASSFSVGELFF. The sequenced part of the CDR3 DNA is TGTGCCAGCAGCTTTTCGGTCGGGGAG.

As to this clone: Read sequence stops 3 residues before the CDR3 end, and the germline J gene provides the missing end. The chain employs TRBV7-9 and TRBJ1-1, with unresolved D. Germline-derived CDR1 and CDR2 are SEHNR and FQNEAQ (reference sequence). The CDR3 has 12 residues. The CDR3 DNA, read in part, is TGTGCCAGCAGCCCTGCGGTTGAGGAA. Its translation is CASSPAVEE. The whole CDR3 region reads CASSPAVEEAFF.